The entry below describes one T cell receptor beta chain. The sample comes from a study of blood T cell repertoires in COVID-19. Source study methods: Amplifying reference gene primers gave estimates of nucleated cell counts. Only in-frame clones appear in the TCRdb table, and some are missing; sequencing was by immunoSEQ multiplex PCR. V, J and clone size are taken as reported in that table, and D and trimming were inferred from the DNA itself. The table includes some 300,000 clones, 65% to 90% detected once. This TCR was recovered from a young man who had recovered from COVID-19. The sequencing sample was made of PBMCs or T cells enriched from blood (not recorded which).

Written as DNA, the CDR3 is TGTGCCAGCCGACAGGTTGGCTATGGCTACACCTTC. It yields the protein CASRQVGYGYTF. V and J are TRBV11-2 and TRBJ1-2, with D possibly matching TRBD1 (6 bases). Between the trimmed V and J ends, which lost 8 bases and 4 bases, there was a span of 11 bases. Germline values: CDR1 SGHAT, CDR2 FQNNGV. The CDR3 is 12 residues long.